This T cell receptor (beta chain) was obtained from a study of T cell repertoires in cytomegalovirus infection. The study's findings and limits: HLA-C-restricted CMV clonotypes gave the most frequent clonotype in two of eight donors.

In the case of this clonotype: Its specificity is unknown.

One entry per CDR3 protein, called by TCRdb with MiXCR from the reads. The sample lists 200,000 to 300,000 distinct CDR3 sequences; roughly 9% were seen once. The CDR3 has 16 amino acids. Germline-derived CDR1 and CDR2 are MNHEY and SMNVEV (reference sequence). V shed 5 bases, J shed 6 bases, and the junction held 9 bases outside the gene matches. The source material was PBMCs. The receptor was isolated from a human donor in good health (CMV status not recorded). Some clones in this sample may be carry-over from other donors' samples. The chain employs TRBV27 and TRBJ2-3; TRBD2 matches at 12 bases. CDR3 nucleotide sequence: TGTGCCAGCAGTCCCAGACTAGCGGGAGCAGCGGATACGCAGTATTTT. It yields the protein CASSPRLAGAADTQYF.